The 20 T cell receptor beta chains presented below share a single source sample, sequenced in a study of T cell repertoires in cytomegalovirus infection. TCRdb reprocessed the reads with MiXCR, giving one entry per CDR3 protein. This sample yields some 160,000 distinct CDR3 sequences, of which about 15% are seen a single time; over 15% belongs to the top ten. What was sequenced was CD8+ T cells from PBMCs. The receptors were gathered from a human donor in good health (CMV status not recorded). Some clones in this sample may be carry-over from other donors' samples.

This clonotype was seen only once. The chain is built from TRBV6-5 and TRBJ2-1; D ambiguous. CDR3 size: 13 residues. Between the trimmed V and J ends, which lost 4 bases and 6 bases, there was a span of 10 bases. CDR1 is MNHEY and CDR2 is SVGAGI in the germline V gene. In DNA form, the CDR3 reads TGTGCCAGCAGTTTCGCGGACGGCAATGAGCAGTTCTTC. Residues: CASSFADGNEQFF.

The sample holds one count of this clonotype. The rearrangement joins TRBV6-2 or TRBV6-3 to TRBJ1-5, with 9 bases matching TRBD1. The CDR3 extends over 16 amino acids. V was clipped by 2 bases and J by 2 bases; unmatched bases: 4. CDR1 and CDR2 from the germline V gene are MNHEY and SVGEGT. The CDR3 reads CASSYGQGRGNQPQHF. The CDR3 nucleotides read TGTGCCAGCAGTTACGGACAGGGGCGAGGCAATCAGCCCCAGCATTTT.

This clonotype occurred a few times. The chain couples TRBV27 to TRBJ1-5, with D unresolved. Germline CDR1 reads MNHEY; CDR2 reads SMNVEV (reference sequence). The CDR3 extends over 15 amino acids. Trimming stripped 3 bases from V and 1 base from J, with 10 bases between. The CDR3: CASSFRVGSNQPQHF. The DNA for the CDR3 is TGTGCCAGCAGTTTTAGGGTTGGGAGCAATCAGCCCCAGCATTTT.

The J gene is TRBJ2-7, the V gene TRBV30, with TRBD1 identical over 7 bases. Trimming removed 3 bases from V and 4 bases from J; junction bases left unmatched: 9. The germline V gene encodes CDR1 GTSNPN and CDR2 SVGIG (reference sequence). This CDR3 spans 14 amino acids. The CDR3 reads CAWRGQAGRYEQYF. DNA for the CDR3: TGTGCCTGGAGAGGACAGGCCGGCCGGTACGAGCAGTACTTC.

This sequence joins TRBV11-2 and TRBJ2-3, with a possible D match to TRBD1 (5 bases). CDR1 and CDR2 from the germline V gene are SGHAT and FQNNGV. V was trimmed by 5 bases and J by 0 bases, leaving 12 bases between them. The CDR3 spans 15 residues. The chain's CDR3 is CASSQEHRSTDTQYF. CDR3 sequence (DNA): TGTGCCAGCAGCCAAGAACACAGGAGCACAGATACGCAGTATTTT.

The rearrangement links TRBV19 to TRBJ1-5; TRBD1 is a possible D gene (5 bases). Trimming shortened V by 3 bases and J by 7 bases, and 10 bases separated the two germline ends. Per the germline V gene, CDR1 is LNHDA and CDR2 is SQIVND (reference sequence). The CDR3 is made up of 13 amino acids. The CDR3 DNA reads TGTGCCAGTAGTATGGGGGGAAAACAGCCCCAGCATTTT. Translating gives CASSMGGKQPQHF. The full variable domain, in which reference TRBV19 and TRBJ1-5 provide the parts outside the CDR3, is DGGITQSPKYLFRKEGQNVTLSCEQNLNHDAMYWYRQDPGQGLRLIYYSQIVNDFQKGDIAEGYSVSREKKESFPLTVTSAQKNPTAFYLCASSMGGKQPQHFGDGTRLSIL.

V and J are TRBV27 and TRBJ2-7; 7 bases agree with TRBD1. Germline CDR1 is MNHEY and CDR2 is SMNVEV (reference sequence). The V and J ends lost 7 bases and 2 bases, in that order; junction bases with no gene match: 2. The CDR3 is 12 amino acids. The CDR3 DNA reads as TGTGCCAGCATAGGGGGCCCCTACGAGCAGTACTTC. Translation gives CASIGGPYEQYF.

This clonotype was recorded at least ten times. CDR3 nucleotides: TGCGCCAGCAGCCAAGATTTGTGGGGCACTGAAGCTTTCTTT. It codes for CASSQDLWGTEAFF. The gene calls are TRBV4-1 and TRBJ1-1; D remains unclear. The CDR3 sequence is 14 residues long. The germline V gene encodes CDR1 MGHRA and CDR2 YSYEKL. V was shortened by 0 bases and J by 4 bases, with 9 bases between the two germline ends.

The J gene is TRBJ2-7, the V gene TRBV28; D could derive from TRBD1 or TRBD2 (5 bases each). The CDR3 runs 12 residues. The germline V gene has CDR1 MDHEN and CDR2 SYDVKM. The ends were cut back, 2 bases at V and 6 bases at J, with 8 bases in the middle. CDR3 bases: TGTGCCAGCAGTTTACGGGGCCGCGAGCAGTACTTC. Protein: CASSLRGREQYF.

The table lists this clonotype with a few counts. The chain joins TRBV5-1 to TRBJ2-1, with TRBD2 matching 8 bases. The CDR3 consists of 14 residues. Looked up from germline, CDR1 is SGHRS and CDR2 is YFSETQ. J lost 3 bases, V lost 4 bases, and 3 bases had no gene match. CDR3 in amino acids: CASSRGLGYNEQFF. For the CDR3, the DNA is TGCGCCAGCAGCCGGGGACTAGGCTACAATGAGCAGTTCTTC.

This clonotype was counted a few times. V and J are TRBV7-8 and TRBJ2-7, with 8 bases identical to TRBD2. In germline, CDR1 is SGHVS, CDR2 FQNEAQ. After removal of 1 base from V and 2 bases from J, the junction contained 4 bases not matched to a gene. CDR3 length equals 15 residues. The CDR3 region is CASSLELAGPYEQYF. The DNA for the CDR3 is TGTGCCAGCAGCTTAGAGTTAGCGGGGCCCTACGAGCAGTACTTC.

V is TRBV28 and J is TRBJ1-2, with D perhaps matching TRBD1 (5 bases). The CDR3 is 11 residues long. Germline lookup yields CDR1 MDHEN and CDR2 SYDVKM. Trimming pared 10 bases from V and 8 bases from J, leaving 14 bases between. The CDR3 DNA follows: TGTGCCATCCGGGGGGGGAAGGGCTACACCTTC. It specifies CAIRGGKGYTF.

This clonotype has just a few counts. V and J are TRBV7-8 and TRBJ2-7; 10 bases are a match to TRBD1. Germline CDR1 SGHVS, CDR2 FQNEAQ. The V segment lost 5 bases and the J segment 5 bases; nucleotides outside the gene matches: 3. The length of the CDR3 is 13 residues. The CDR3 DNA reads as TGTGCCAGCAGCGAGACAGGGGGCCACGAGCAGTACTTC. Its protein product is CASSETGGHEQYF.

This clonotype was seen repeatedly, ten times or more. V gene TRBV7-2 combines with J gene TRBJ2-7; D may be TRBD2 (6 bases). This CDR3 spans 14 amino acids. With 3 bases removed from V and 0 bases from J, the gap between germline ends came to 9 bases. The germline CDR1 and CDR2 sequences are SGHTA and FQGNSA. This CDR3 is CASSLGSGSYEQYF. The CDR3 coding sequence is TGTGCCAGCAGCTTGGGTAGCGGCTCCTACGAGCAGTACTTC.

This clonotype was seen repeatedly, ten times or more. The genes are TRBV7-9 and TRBJ2-7; 8 bases map to TRBD2. The CDR3 is 17 amino acids. The germline CDR1 and CDR2 sequences are SEHNR and FQNEAQ (reference sequence). V gave up 2 bases and J gave up 0 bases; unmatched junction bases: 9. CDR3 DNA sequence: TGTGCCAGCAGCTTACCTAGCGGGCGATTTCCCTCCTACGAGCAGTACTTC. Its translation is CASSLPSGRFPSYEQYF.

This clonotype came up a few times. The rearrangement joins TRBV28 to TRBJ1-1, with D unresolved. Germline CDR1 reads MDHEN; CDR2 reads SYDVKM. The length of the CDR3 is 13 residues. Trimming pared 5 bases from V and 2 bases from J, leaving 9 bases between. CDR3 nucleotides: TGTGCCAGCAGTCCTTCAAGCAACACTGAAGCTTTCTTT. It specifies CASSPSSNTEAFF.

The chain is built from TRBV20-1 and TRBJ2-7; 11 bases fit TRBD2. V was clipped by 0 bases and J by 0 bases; unmatched bases: 1. The CDR3 is made up of 15 amino acids. Germline V gene data show CDR1 as DFQATT and CDR2 as SNEGSKA (reference sequence). The DNA for the CDR3 is TGCAGTGCTAGAGAACTAGCGGGGGACTCCTACGAGCAGTACTTC. This translates into CSARELAGDSYEQYF.

The gene calls are TRBV4-2 and TRBJ2-7; 9 nucleotides align to TRBD2. This CDR3 has 17 residues. Unmatched junction bases numbered 13, after V lost 1 base and J lost 6 bases. Germline CDR1 reads LGHNA; CDR2 reads YNFKEQ. The DNA of the CDR3 is TGTGCCAGCAGCCAAGGTGCCGGGAAAGCGGGAGGACTCGAGCAGTACTTC. Amino acids: CASSQGAGKAGGLEQYF.

This clonotype was picked up a small number of times. The chain has TRBV28 and TRBJ2-7, with a weak D call TRBD2 (5 bases). The CDR3 contains 15 residues. The germline V gene has CDR1 MDHEN and CDR2 SYDVKM. Trimming shortened V by 4 bases and J by 5 bases, and 18 bases separated the two germline ends. In nucleotides, the CDR3 is TGTGCCAGCAGTTCGCCCCGGACTTTGGGCAACGAGCAGTACTTC. It codes for CASSSPRTLGNEQYF.

This clonotype came up a few times. The chain combines TRBV7-9 with TRBJ2-1; the D gene is possibly TRBD2 (6 bases). This CDR3 is built from 15 residues. Germline V lookup: CDR1 SEHNR, CDR2 FQNEAQ (reference sequence). V lost 2 bases to trimming and J lost 9 bases, with 17 bases between them. CDR3 coding DNA: TGTGCCAGCAGCTTACCAGAATTGGCCGGGGGTGAGCAGTTCTTC. Its protein is CASSLPELAGGEQFF.